Shown below are 25 T cell receptor beta chains from a single sample sequenced in a study of cytomegalovirus exposure and HLA in healthy donors. 13 Jbeta primers and 60 Vbeta primers were used for the PCR. TCRdb's table, derived via immunoSEQ multiplex PCR, lists solely in-frame clones and lacks some. The sample lists approximately 90,000 clones, around four fifths seen once, with about 5% in the top ten. Sequenced material: PBMCs. These receptors all stem from a woman between 40 and 50 years old in good health and CMV-seronegative.

CDR3 protein: CASSLTGQVFGNYGYTF. CDR3 nucleotides: TGTGCCAGCAGTTTAACGGGACAGGTATTCGGGAATTATGGCTACACCTTC. The gene calls are TRBV27 and TRBJ1-2; 8 bases agree with TRBD1. Germline V lookup: CDR1 MNHEY, CDR2 SMNVEV (reference sequence). There are 17 residues in the CDR3. V shed 2 bases, J shed 5 bases, and the junction held 13 bases outside the gene matches.

The chain links TRBV7-3 to TRBJ1-1; tentatively, D is TRBD1 (5 bases). The V and J ends lost 5 bases and 1 base respectively, with 8 bases between them. Per the germline V gene, CDR1 is SGHTA and CDR2 is FQGTGA. The CDR3 sequence is 13 residues long. The CDR3 reads CASSLDRNTEAFF. For the CDR3, the DNA is TGTGCCAGCAGCCTCGACAGGAACACTGAAGCTTTCTTT.

This chain connects TRBV5-1 to TRBJ1-2, with D unresolved. This CDR3 is built from 14 residues. Germline CDR1 reads SGHRS; CDR2 reads YFSETQ. Between the trimmed V and J ends, which lost 0 bases and 2 bases, there was a span of 8 bases. This chain's CDR3 is CASSLDDNNYGYTF. The CDR3 DNA reads as TGCGCCAGCAGCTTGGACGACAACAACTATGGCTACACCTTC.

The count of this clone is one. CDR3 residues: CAWSVRGGVGQPQHF. The CDR3 nucleotides read TGTGCCTGGAGTGTACGGGGAGGAGTAGGTCAGCCCCAGCATTTT. The rearrangement joins TRBV30 to TRBJ1-5; no definite D call. V gave up 0 bases and J gave up 6 bases, with 15 bases separating them. CDR3 size: 15 residues. Germline V lookup: CDR1 GTSNPN, CDR2 SVGIG (reference sequence).

This clone was found a few times. The rearrangement uses TRBV5-1 and TRBJ1-1; TRBD1 is a possible D gene (6 bases). In germline, CDR1 is SGHRS, CDR2 YFSETQ. V was cut by 4 bases and J by 1 base, with 17 bases left in between. The CDR3 covers 16 residues. The CDR3 nucleotides are TGCGCCAGCAGCCTTGGACAGTTAGTTACGAACACTGAAGCTTTCTTT. It yields the protein CASSLGQLVTNTEAFF.

This chain uses TRBV10-3 with TRBJ1-2, with D hard to call. The CDR3 is made up of 13 amino acids. Germline CDR1 reads ENHRY; CDR2 reads SYGVKD. The V and J ends lost 2 bases and 4 bases respectively, with 8 bases between them. The CDR3 sequence is CAISERGIYGYTF. CDR3 nucleotides: TGTGCCATCAGTGAGCGCGGGATCTATGGCTACACCTTC.

The rearrangement uses TRBV7-6 and TRBJ2-1, with D perhaps TRBD1 (5 bases). The CDR3 has 14 amino acids. V was cut by 1 base and J by 6 bases, with 10 bases left in between. The germline V gene has CDR1 SGHVS and CDR2 FNYEAQ. The CDR3, as DNA: TGTGCCAGCAGCTTAGGGGGCTATCTCAATGAGCAGTTCTTC. It yields the protein CASSLGGYLNEQFF.

The chain carries TRBV18 and TRBJ1-1; the match to TRBD1 covers 11 bases. V lost 4 bases, J lost 5 bases, and 9 bases stayed unmatched. CDR3 length equals 16 residues. Germline V gene sequence: CDR1 KGHSH, CDR2 LQKENI. In DNA form, the CDR3 reads TGTGCCAGCTCACTGAAAATCGGGACAGGGGGGACTGAAGCTTTCTTT. Its translation is CASSLKIGTGGTEAFF.

The chain has TRBV4-1 and TRBJ1-1; D might be TRBD1 (5 bases). The V end was cut by 3 bases, the J end by 10 bases, with 15 bases between. The CDR3 runs to 13 residues. Per the germline V gene, CDR1 is MGHRA and CDR2 is YSYEKL. The CDR3 sequence: CASSHEGPQGAFF. In DNA, the CDR3 is TGCGCCAGCAGCCATGAAGGGCCCCAGGGAGCTTTCTTT.

The V and J genes are TRBV7-2 and TRBJ1-3, with D possibly TRBD1 on 5 matching bases. The CDR3 length is 16 residues. V was clipped by 5 bases and J by 4 bases, with 18 bases between them. Germline V gene sequence: CDR1 SGHTA, CDR2 FQGNSA. The CDR3 reads CASSPTVGRRGNTIYF. CDR3 nucleotide sequence: TGTGCCAGCAGCCCAACCGTGGGGCGTCGGGGAAACACCATATATTTT.

The chain links TRBV4-1 to TRBJ2-2; TRBD1 aligns across 8 bases. Germline V CDR1 and CDR2: MGHRA, YSYEKL. The J segment lost 2 bases and the V segment lost 2 bases, leaving 1 base of the junction unmatched. The CDR3 length is 15 residues. The CDR3 region has the DNA TGCGCCAGCAGCCAACAGGGGGCAAACACCGGGGAGCTGTTTTTT. Protein sequence: CASSQQGANTGELFF.

A few counts support this clone. V and J are TRBV21-1 and TRBJ2-3; the table's D call, TRBD1, has no DNA check behind it. TRBV21-1 is a recognized pseudogene. This CDR3 region has 17 residues. The CDR3 loop reads CASTNSLQGIGTDTQYF. The CDR3 nucleotides are TGTGCCAGCACCAATTCTTTGCAGGGAATCGGCACAGATACGCAGTATTTT.

The chain has TRBV19 and TRBJ2-3, with a possible D match to TRBD2 (5 bases). CDR3 size: 14 residues. Germline values: CDR1 LNHDA, CDR2 SQIVND (reference sequence). V lost 8 bases, J lost 3 bases, and 15 bases lay in between. The CDR3 DNA reads TGTGCCAGTTGGGAGTCGTACGGTACAGATACGCAGTATTTT. Translating it yields CASWESYGTDTQYF.

The J gene is TRBJ1-1, the V gene TRBV14; no definite D call. The CDR3 length is 15 residues. V was shortened by 2 bases and J by 0 bases, with 10 bases between the two germline ends. From germline, CDR1 is SGHDN and CDR2 FVKESK. The CDR3 DNA reads TGTGCCAGCAGCCAACGGGGATTCATGAACACTGAAGCTTTCTTT. This sequence encodes CASSQRGFMNTEAFF.

This clone showed up just once. The junction differs from germline at one of its ends, possibly a read error. This chain uses TRBV5-8 with TRBJ1-6, with unresolved D. Germline V lookup: CDR1 SGHTS, CDR2 YDEGEE. This CDR3 is 12 amino acids long. The CDR3 here is CASSSSNSPLHF. As DNA, the CDR3 is TGTGCCAGCAGCTCCTCTAATTCACCCCTCCACTTT.

With respect to this clone: The conserved final phenylalanine or tryptophan is absent from the CDR3, which likely points to a read error. The V gene is TRBV25-1, the J gene TRBJ1-1; a weak D match, TRBD1 (5 bases). CDR1 MGHDK and CDR2 SYGVNS come from the germline V gene. This CDR3 is built from 15 residues. V shed 7 bases and J shed 5 bases, with 20 bases lying between them. The DNA for the CDR3 is TGTGCCAGCACCCTAAAGGGACTCGGAGGGACTGAAGCTTTCGTT. Amino acids: CASTLKGLGGTEAFV.

This clone was counted only a few times. The gene calls are TRBV27 and TRBJ1-1; D is possibly TRBD1 (5 bases). Germline lookup yields CDR1 MNHEY and CDR2 SMNVEV (reference sequence). V lost 5 bases and J lost 11, with 18 bases in between. The length of the CDR3 is 13 residues. The DNA of the CDR3 is TGTGCCAGCAGTGGATCGGTCTTACGACAGGCTTTCTTT. Encoded protein: CASSGSVLRQAFF.

The rearrangement links TRBV6-5 to TRBJ1-1; D is undetermined. This CDR3 spans 13 amino acids. Per the germline V gene, CDR1 is MNHEY and CDR2 is SVGAGI. V dropped 10 bases and J dropped 0 bases, with 12 bases sitting between them. The CDR3 nucleotides read TGTGCCACCCGGGGAACCTTGAACACTGAAGCTTTCTTT. Its translation is CATRGTLNTEAFF.

The gene calls are TRBV5-1 and TRBJ2-7, with 8 bases aligning to TRBD2. The CDR3 length is 16 residues. Germline CDR1 and CDR2: SGHRS and YFSETQ. V was clipped by 4 bases and J by 4 bases; unmatched bases: 13. The CDR3 loop is CASSHRTSGGAYEQYF. The CDR3 bases are TGCGCCAGCAGCCACCGGACGTCGGGGGGGGCGTACGAGCAGTACTTC.

Remarks on this clone: A read error may produce the germline difference seen at one junction end. The chain employs TRBV7-8 and TRBJ1-5; 7 nucleotides agree with TRBD1. This CDR3 is built from 15 residues. CDR1 is SGHVS and CDR2 is FQNEAQ in the germline V gene. CDR3 amino acids: CASSLAGGGKQPQHF. The CDR3, as DNA: TGTGCCAGCAGCTTAGCAGGGGGCGGCAAGCAGCCCCAGCATTTT.

The J gene is TRBJ2-7, the V gene TRBV6-6; weak D call: TRBD1 (6 bases). The length of the CDR3 is 13 residues. Germline values: CDR1 MNHNY, CDR2 SVGAGI (reference sequence). V was cut by 5 bases and J by 7 bases, with 15 bases left in between. CDR3 loop: CASSPTIQGEQYF. CDR3 DNA sequence: TGTGCCAGCAGTCCCACTATACAGGGAGAGCAGTACTTC.

This chain joins TRBV5-1 and TRBJ2-7, with D possibly matching TRBD1 (6 bases). The ends were cut back, 0 bases at V and 3 bases at J, with 13 bases in the middle. CDR3 length: 15 residues. In germline, CDR1 is SGHRS, CDR2 YFSETQ. Written as DNA, the CDR3 is TGCGCCAGCAGCTTGGTGACAGGAGTTAACTACGAGCAGTACTTC. It specifies CASSLVTGVNYEQYF.

The CDR3 loop reads CASTPGGVGETQYF. For the CDR3, the DNA is TGTGCCAGCACCCCGGGAGGGGTCGGAGAGACCCAGTACTTC. This chain joins TRBV7-9 and TRBJ2-5, with TRBD2 matching 8 bases. Trimming at V came to 7 bases and at J to 4 bases, leaving 8 bases not matched to a gene. This CDR3 is 14 amino acids long. The germline V gene encodes CDR1 SEHNR and CDR2 FQNEAQ (reference sequence).

In the case of this clone: A junction end diverges from the germline sequence, so it may reflect a read error. V is TRBV7-9 and J is TRBJ1-2; possibly TRBD1 for D (6 bases). This CDR3 comprises 12 residues. CDR1 and CDR2 (germline): SEHNR, FQNEAQ (reference sequence). CDR3 nucleotides: TGTTCCAGCACCCGGACAGCATATGGCTACACCTTC. This codes for CSSTRTAYGYTF.

The gene calls are TRBV29-1 and TRBJ1-2, with TRBD1 as a possible D gene (6 bases). The CDR3 has 12 amino acids. Trimming left V 3 bases short and J 6 bases short, with 11 bases between. The germline V gene has CDR1 SQVTM and CDR2 ANQGSEA. CDR3 amino acids: CSVDARGNGYTF. CDR3 DNA sequence: TGCAGCGTTGATGCCAGGGGCAATGGCTACACCTTC.